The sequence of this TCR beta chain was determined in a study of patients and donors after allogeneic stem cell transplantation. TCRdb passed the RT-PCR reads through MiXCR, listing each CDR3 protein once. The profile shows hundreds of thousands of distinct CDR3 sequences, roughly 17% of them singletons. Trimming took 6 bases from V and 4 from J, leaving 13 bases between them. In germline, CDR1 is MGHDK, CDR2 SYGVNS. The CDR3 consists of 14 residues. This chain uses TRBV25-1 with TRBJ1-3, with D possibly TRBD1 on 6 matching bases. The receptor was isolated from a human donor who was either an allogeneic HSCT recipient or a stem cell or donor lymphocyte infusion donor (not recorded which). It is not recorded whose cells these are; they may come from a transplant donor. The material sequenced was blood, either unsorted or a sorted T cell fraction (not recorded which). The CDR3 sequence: CASREQGRGNTIYF. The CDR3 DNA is TGTGCCAGCAGGGAACAGGGACGAGGAAACACCATATATTTT.